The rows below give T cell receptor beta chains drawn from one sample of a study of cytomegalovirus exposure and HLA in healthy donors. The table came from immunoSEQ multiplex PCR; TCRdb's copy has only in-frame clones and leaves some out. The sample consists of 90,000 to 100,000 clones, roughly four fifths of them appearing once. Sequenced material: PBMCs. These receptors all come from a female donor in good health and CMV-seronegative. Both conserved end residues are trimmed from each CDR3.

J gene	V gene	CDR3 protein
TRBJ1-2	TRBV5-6	ASSYDDRVLW
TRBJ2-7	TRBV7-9	ASSLVGLAVGYEQY
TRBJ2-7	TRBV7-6	ASSLIAGGSYEQY
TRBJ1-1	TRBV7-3	ASSLGGRPNTEAF
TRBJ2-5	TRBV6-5	ASSYYASGRGETQY
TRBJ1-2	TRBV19	ASSWDRVGGYT
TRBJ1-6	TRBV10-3	AISLRDIKNSPLH
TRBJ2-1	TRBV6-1	ASSEEGAVSYNEQF
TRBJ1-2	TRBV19	ASSIFERQYYGYT
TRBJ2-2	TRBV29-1	SVRTGQNTGELF
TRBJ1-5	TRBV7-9	SSSLGVGSGDQPQH
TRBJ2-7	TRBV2	ASTGAVSYEQY
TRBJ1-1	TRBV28	ASSPGTGYMNTEAF
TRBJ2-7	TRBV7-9	SSSPSRLGQGRGYEQY
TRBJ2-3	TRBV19	ASSIQSLGPSTDTQY
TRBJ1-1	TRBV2	ASGDRVRTEAF
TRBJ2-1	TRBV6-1	ASRATGNSYNEQF
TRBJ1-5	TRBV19	ASSVPGQGAKGSQH
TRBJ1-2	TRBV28	ASRPGTGGHGYT
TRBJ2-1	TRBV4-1	ASTGTYDSYNEQF
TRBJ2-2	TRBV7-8	ASQGRGYTGELF
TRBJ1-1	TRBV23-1	ASSHISGQGPFFYTEAF
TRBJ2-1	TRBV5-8	ASSPGGQGILQF
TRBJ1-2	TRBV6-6	ASSSETGIYGYT
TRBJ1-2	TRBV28	ASSFGTGGFGYT
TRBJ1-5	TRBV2	ASSDRGKSGQPQH